A few counts support the clone carrying this TCR beta chain. The antigen remains unidentified. TCRdb fed the 5' RACE reads into MiXCR, producing one record per CDR3 protein. The data show 250,000 or so distinct CDR3 sequences, 10% to 13% seen once. The length of the CDR3 is 14 residues. Trimming took off 10 bases at V and 4 bases at J, with 17 bases between the two ends. CDR1 LGHNA and CDR2 YNFKEQ come from the germline V gene. The sample is drawn from a study of CD8 T cells in ankylosing spondylitis. Overall study results and limits: Certain motif variants had earlier been reported in reactive arthritis synovial fluid and blood. From matched ankylosing spondylitis synovial fluid, disease-linked clones were reportedly recovered at significantly enriched levels. Disease-linked clones were CD8+ and relatively rare in peripheral blood.

V is TRBV4-2 and J is TRBJ2-1; a weak D match, TRBD2 (7 bases). Sequencing input: blood, either unsorted or a sorted T cell fraction (not recorded which). This clonotype originated in a male donor with ankylosing spondylitis or in good health (not recorded which). The CDR3, as DNA: TGTGCCATGGGCCCCGGGGGGCTATACAATGAGCAGTTCTTC. It codes for CAMGPGGLYNEQFF.